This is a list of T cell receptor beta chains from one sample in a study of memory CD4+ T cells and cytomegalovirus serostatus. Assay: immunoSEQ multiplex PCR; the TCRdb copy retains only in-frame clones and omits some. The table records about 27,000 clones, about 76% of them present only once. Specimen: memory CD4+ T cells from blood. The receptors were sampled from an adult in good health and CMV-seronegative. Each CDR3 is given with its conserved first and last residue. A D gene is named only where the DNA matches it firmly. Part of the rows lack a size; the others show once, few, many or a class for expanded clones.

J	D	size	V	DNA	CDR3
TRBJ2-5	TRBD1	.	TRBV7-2	TGTGCCAGCAGCGGACAGGGAAGCAAGGAGACCCAGTACTTC	CASSGQGSKETQYF
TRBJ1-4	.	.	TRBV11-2	TGTGCCAGCAGCGTCTCCGGGGCCAGACCTAATGAAAAACTGTTTTTT	CASSVSGARPNEKLFF
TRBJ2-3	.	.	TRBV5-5	TGTGCCAGCAGCTTAATGGGAACCTCTAGCACAGATACGCAGTATTTT	CASSLMGTSSTDTQYF
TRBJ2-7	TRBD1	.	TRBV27	TGTGCCAGCAGCCTGAGGACAGGGAACGAGCAGTACTTC	CASSLRTGNEQYF
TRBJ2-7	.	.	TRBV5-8	TGTGCCAGCAGCTTGGAGGAAGGCAGCCAGCAGTACTTC	CASSLEEGSQQYF
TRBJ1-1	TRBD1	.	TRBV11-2	TGTGCCAGCAGTCCTGGACAGGGAAAAATGAACACTGAAGCTTTCTTT	CASSPGQGKMNTEAFF
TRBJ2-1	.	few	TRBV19	TGTGCCAGTAGTAATCTAGCGTGGTCCTACAATGAGCAGTTCTTC	CASSNLAWSYNEQFF
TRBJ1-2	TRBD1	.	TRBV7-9	TGTGCCAGCAGCTTGGGACAGAGAAACTATGGCTACACCTTC	CASSLGQRNYGYTF
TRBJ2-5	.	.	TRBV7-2	TGTGCCAGCAGCTTTGGCCGGGGCCTACAAGAGACCCAGTACTTC	CASSFGRGLQETQYF
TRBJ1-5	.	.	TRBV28	TGTGCCAGCAGTGACAGTACGCTTCGGACATCGAGCAATCAGCCCCAGCATTTT	CASSDSTLRTSSNQPQHF
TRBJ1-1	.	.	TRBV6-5	TGTGCCAGCACCCTCGACGGGAACACTGAAGCTTTCTTT	CASTLDGNTEAFF
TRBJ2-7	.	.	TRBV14	TGTGCCAGCAGCCAAGGACTAGGGTACGAGCAGTACTTC	CASSQGLGYEQYF
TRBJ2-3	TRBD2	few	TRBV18	TGTGCCAGCTCACCAAGACTAACTAGCGGGAGGGCCGCAGTGGTAGATACGCAGTATTTT	CASSPRLTSGRAAVVDTQYF
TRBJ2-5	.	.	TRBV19	TGTGCCAGTAGGTTACGACCTTTCGACCAAGAGACCCAGTACTTC	CASRLRPFDQETQYF
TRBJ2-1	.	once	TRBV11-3	TGTGCCAGCAGCTTAGGGACTTATTCCAATGAGCAGTTCTTC	CASSLGTYSNEQFF
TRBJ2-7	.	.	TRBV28	TGTGCCAGCAGCCGAGCGGCTGGGGGCTCCTACGAGCAGTACTTC	CASSRAAGGSYEQYF
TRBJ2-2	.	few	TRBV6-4	TGTGCCAGCCGGGGATCGAACACCGGGGAGCTGTTTTTT	CASRGSNTGELFF
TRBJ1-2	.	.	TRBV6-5	TGTGCCAGCAGTTCTATAACGGCCGGAGGAGGGTATGGCTACACCTTC	CASSSITAGGGYGYTF
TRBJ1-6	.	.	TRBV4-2	TGTGCCAGCAGCCAAGATTATACCGGGGGGGTCTCCCCCCTCCACTTT	CASSQDYTGGVSPLHF
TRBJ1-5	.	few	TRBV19	TGTGCCAGTAGTATTCGGCAGTTCAATCAGCCCCAGCATTTT	CASSIRQFNQPQHF
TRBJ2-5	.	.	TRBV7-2	TGTGCCAGCAGCTTAGATTCGACCCAGTACTTC	CASSLDSTQYF
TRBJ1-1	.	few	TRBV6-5	TGTGCCAGCAGTTACGGTCAGGCGGTGAACACTGAAGCTTTCTTT	CASSYGQAVNTEAFF
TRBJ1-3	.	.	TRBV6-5	TGTGCCAGCAGTTACTCCAGACACTCTGGAAACACCATATATTTT	CASSYSRHSGNTIYF
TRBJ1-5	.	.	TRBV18	TGTGCCAGCTCACCATCCGGATTCAATCAGCCCCAGCATTTT	CASSPSGFNQPQHF
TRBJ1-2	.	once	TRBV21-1	TGTGCCAGCAGCAAGGAGGGCGGGTTCTATGGCTACACCTTC	CASSKEGGFYGYTF
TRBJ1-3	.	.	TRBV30	TGTGCCTCGGGACTCGGCTCTGGAAACACCATATATTTT	CASGLGSGNTIYF
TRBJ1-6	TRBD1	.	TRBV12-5	TGTGCTAGTGGTTTGACGACAGGGTTGGGTTCACCCCTCCACTTT	CASGLTTGLGSPLHF
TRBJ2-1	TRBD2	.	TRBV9	TGTGCCAGCAGCGTAAGCGGGGGGGCAAATGAGCAGTTCTTC	CASSVSGGANEQFF
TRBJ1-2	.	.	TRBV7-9	TGTGCCAGCAGCCCACCGGGGCTAGCTAACTATGGCTACACCTTC	CASSPPGLANYGYTF
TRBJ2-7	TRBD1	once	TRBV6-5	TGTGCCAGCAGCAGATCGACAGGGACCGGCGAGCAGTACTTC	CASSRSTGTGEQYF
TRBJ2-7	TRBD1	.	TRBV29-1	TGCAGCGTCGCGAAGGGGGCACCCTACGAGCAGTACTTC	CSVAKGAPYEQYF
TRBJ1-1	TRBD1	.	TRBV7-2	TGTGCCAGCAGCCCCCGACAGGGGAACACTGAAGCTTTCTTT	CASSPRQGNTEAFF
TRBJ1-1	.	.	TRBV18	TGTGCCAGCTCACCACTTAGGACGGTGGGAGGCCCTGAAGCTTTCTTT	CASSPLRTVGGPEAFF
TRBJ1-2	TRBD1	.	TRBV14	TGTGCCAGCAGCCCCCGGACAGGGGGCCACTATGGCTACACCTTC	CASSPRTGGHYGYTF
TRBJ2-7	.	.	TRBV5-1	TGCGCCAGCAGCCAAATCCCGGGACAAACCTACGAGCAGTACTTC	CASSQIPGQTYEQYF
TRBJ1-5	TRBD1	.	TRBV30	TGTGCCTGGGCCCCTTACAGGGGAGCTCAGCCCCAGCATTTT	CAWAPYRGAQPQHF
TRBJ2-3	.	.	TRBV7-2	TGTGCCAGCAGCTTTAGGCAGGGTAGCAATCAGCCCCAGTATTTT	CASSFRQGSNQPQYF
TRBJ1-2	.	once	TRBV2	TGTGCCAGCAGTGAAGGGGGGGGGCGGTCTTATGGCTACACCTTC	CASSEGGGRSYGYTF
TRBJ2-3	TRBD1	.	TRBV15	TGTGCCACCAGCAGGGCAGGGGGAGATACGCAGTATTTT	CATSRAGGDTQYF
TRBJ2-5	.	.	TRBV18	TGTGCCAGCTCACCCCGGGGGACAAATCAAGAGACCCAGTACTTC	CASSPRGTNQETQYF
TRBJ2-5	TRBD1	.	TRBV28	TGTGCCAGCGCGGGACAGGGAACGGTACAAAAGACCCAGTACTTC	CASAGQGTVQKTQYF
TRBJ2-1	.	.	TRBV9	TGTGCCAGCAGCGCGGGACCGAGCTCCTACAATGAGCAGTTCTTC	CASSAGPSSYNEQFF
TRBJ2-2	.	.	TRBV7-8	TGTGCCAGCCGCATCAAAACAACCGGGGAGCTGTTTTTT	CASRIKTTGELFF
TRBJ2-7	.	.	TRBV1	TGCACCAGCAGCCACACCCGGAAATCCGAGCAGTACTTC	CTSSHTRKSEQYF
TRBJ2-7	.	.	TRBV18	TGTGCCAGCTCACCACCGATTCCCGGGACAACCTTTCCCTACGAGCAGTACTTC	CASSPPIPGTTFPYEQYF
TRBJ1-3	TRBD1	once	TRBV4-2	TGTGCCAGCAGCCAAGAAGGGACAGGGGTTTTTGGAAACACCATATATTTT	CASSQEGTGVFGNTIYF